A few counts support the clone carrying this TCR beta chain. Its antigen is currently unknown. Individual cDNA molecules in this library carried unique molecular identifiers. In TCRdb, the RACE reads were re-called with MiXCR into one record per CDR3 protein. This table has tens of thousands of distinct CDR3 sequences, 9.5% to 10% appearing once. The data were taken from a study of human T cells and chemical hapten exposure. Sample time point: pre-sensitization, week 0. Treatment specified: therapeutic diphenylcyclopropenone sensitization with weekly scalp DPC. Alopecia patients deemed DPC-suitable, aged 18 to 70, excluding pregnancy. Extraction of total RNA was performed on unfractionated whole blood. This CDR3 is built from 15 residues. The V and J ends lost 4 bases and 7 bases respectively, with 19 bases between them. Germline V gene sequence: CDR1 MGHRA, CDR2 YSYEKL. Overall study findings and caveats: Compared to controls, expanded TCRs made significantly more large clusters of similar CDR3s.

This clonotype was sampled from a man between 40 and 49 years old with alopecia areata. Some clones in this sample may be carry-over from other donors' samples. Source: whole blood, taken in connection with sensitization to the hapten diphenylcyclopropenone (DPC). The rearrangement uses TRBV4-1 and TRBJ1-2; tentative D call: TRBD1 (6 bases). Here the CDR3 reads CASSLRRGTGVGYTF. CDR3 DNA sequence: TGCGCCAGCAGCCTAAGAAGGGGGACCGGGGTTGGCTACACCTTC.